The present entry profiles one T cell receptor (beta chain) with its context. The data were obtained in a study of blood T cell repertoires in COVID-19. V lost 8 bases, J lost 7 bases, and 12 bases stayed unmatched. There are 16 residues in the CDR3. The germline CDR1 and CDR2 sequences are MDHEN and SYDVKM. Original analysis: Reference gene primer amplification gave nucleated cell count estimates. Only in-frame clones appear in the TCRdb table, and some are missing; sequencing was by immunoSEQ multiplex PCR. V, J and clone size were drawn from that table, and D and trimming were deduced from the DNA. The table lists 150,000 to 200,000 clones, roughly nine tenths of them singletons.

The sequence was obtained from a man between 65 and 85 years old with active or convalescent COVID-19. Material for sequencing was peripheral blood. The chain is built from TRBV28 and TRBJ1-6; TRBD1 aligns across 9 bases. CDR3 sequence: CASGSPPGQGNSPLHF. The CDR3 DNA follows: TGTGCCAGCGGATCACCCCCGGGACAGGGCAATTCACCCCTCCACTTT.